These 25 T cell receptor beta chains were all obtained from the same sample, sequenced in a study of blood T cell dynamics during melanoma immunotherapy. Sequencing was performed with immunoSEQ multiplex PCR; in TCRdb, only in-frame clones are kept and a portion is missing. The table lists 10,000 to 13,000 clones, 70% to 90% of them singletons. Time point here: week 3, after first cycle of checkpoint inhibitor. The sample in question was blood, obtained from a patient treated with checkpoint blockade. These receptors all stem from a human donor with melanoma.

This CDR3 reads CASSGPDRGSYEQYF. In DNA form, the CDR3 reads TGTGCCAGCAGCGGGCCGGACAGGGGTTCCTACGAGCAGTACTTC. The rearrangement joins TRBV7-8 to TRBJ2-7, with 9 bases lining up with TRBD1. CDR3 length: 15 residues. CDR1 SGHVS and CDR2 FQNEAQ come from the germline V gene. The V and J ends lost 5 bases and 1 base, in that order; junction bases with no gene match: 6.

The V and J genes are TRBV4-3 and TRBJ1-2, with 11 nucleotides matching TRBD1. Germline V gives CDR1 LGHNA, CDR2 YSLEER. The CDR3 runs to 14 residues. J was trimmed by 6 bases and V by 4 bases; bases with no gene match: 4. The CDR3 DNA sequence: TGCGCCAGCAGCCGGGACAGGGGGGATCATGGCTACACCTTC. It codes for CASSRDRGDHGYTF.

The CDR3 DNA is TGTGCCAGCAGGCCCGGACGGTTTAATTCACCCCTCCACTTT. Its protein product is CASRPGRFNSPLHF. V is TRBV6-5 and J is TRBJ1-6; D gene uncertain. Germline CDR1 and CDR2: MNHEY and SVGAGI. The CDR3 spans 14 residues. V was pared by 6 bases and J by 6 bases, with 12 bases between.

The chain uses TRBV20-1 and TRBJ2-1, with unresolved D. V lost 6 bases and J lost 10, with 13 bases in between. CDR3 length: 11 amino acids. Germline CDR1 is DFQATT and CDR2 is SNEGSKA (reference sequence). The CDR3 DNA follows: TGCAGTGCGCAAGTCCCCTCCGAGCAGTTCTTC. It specifies CSAQVPSEQFF.

This chain connects TRBV10-3 to TRBJ2-3, with 12 bases that match TRBD1. The CDR3 extends over 16 amino acids. Germline V lookup: CDR1 ENHRY, CDR2 SYGVKD. Losses at the gene ends were 3 bases for V and 8 bases for J; bases not matched to a gene: 9. The CDR3 DNA is TGTGCCATCAGTGATGGGGGACAGGGGGCCAGAGGTACGCAGTATTTT. The encoded protein is CAISDGGQGARGTQYF.

The V call is TRBV7-2, the J call TRBJ1-5, with 7 positions matching TRBD1. The J segment lost 4 bases and the V segment lost 3 bases, leaving 6 bases of the junction unmatched. The CDR3 runs 15 residues. Germline CDR1 and CDR2: SGHTA and FQGNSA. CDR3 nucleotide sequence: TGTGCCAGCAGCTTGGGGGGACAGCGAAATCAGCCCCAGCATTTT. It specifies CASSLGGQRNQPQHF. The whole variable domain, remainder taken from reference TRBV7-2 and TRBJ1-5, is GAGVSQSPSNKVTEKGKDVELRCDPISGHTALYWYRQSLGQGLEFLIYFQGNSAPDKSGLPSDRFSAERTGGSVSTLTIQRTQQEDSAVYLCASSLGGQRNQPQHFGDGTRLSIL.

The chain uses TRBV11-2 and TRBJ1-3, with D possibly TRBD1 on 5 matching bases. The ends were cut back, 5 bases at V and 0 bases at J, with 17 bases in the middle. The CDR3 has 17 amino acids. The germline gives CDR1 SGHAT, CDR2 FQNNGV. The CDR3 DNA reads as TGTGCCAGCAGCGCGGGGACGGTAGGCCTCTCTGGAAACACCATATATTTT. It translates to CASSAGTVGLSGNTIYF.

The chain links TRBV5-1 to TRBJ1-4; 7 positions match TRBD1. The CDR3 extends over 16 amino acids. V shed 6 bases and J 0 bases; nucleotides not matched to a gene: 8. CDR1 and CDR2 from the germline V gene are SGHRS and YFSETQ. The CDR3 here is CASTRQGPPTNEKLFF. In nucleotides, the CDR3 is TGCGCCAGCACCAGACAGGGCCCGCCAACTAATGAAAAACTGTTTTTT.

This chain connects TRBV7-2 to TRBJ1-5; D not resolved. Germline CDR1 reads SGHTA; CDR2 reads FQGNSA. V was shortened by 1 base and J by 3 bases, with 7 bases between the two germline ends. The CDR3 covers 14 residues. CDR3 sequence: CASSLGRNNQPQHF. CDR3 nucleotides: TGTGCCAGCAGCTTAGGGCGAAACAATCAGCCCCAGCATTTT.

The table lists this clone with a count of one. The CDR3 reads CASSLGTGVTEAFF. The CDR3 DNA is TGCGCCAGCAGCTTGGGGACAGGGGTCACTGAAGCTTTCTTT. V usage is TRBV5-1 and J usage is TRBJ1-1; TRBD1 aligns across 9 bases. Germline V gene data show CDR1 as SGHRS and CDR2 as YFSETQ. The trim removed 0 bases at V and 4 bases at J, leaving 1 base unmatched. The CDR3 covers 14 residues.

The V gene is TRBV14, the J gene TRBJ2-5, with 7 bases lining up with TRBD2. The CDR3 contains 13 residues. The germline gives CDR1 SGHDN, CDR2 FVKESK. V trimming: 4 bases; J trimming: 5 bases; junction bases outside the gene matches: 4. The CDR3 bases are TGTGCCAGCAGCCGGACTAGGAGTGAGACCCAGTACTTC. Translation: CASSRTRSETQYF.

The chain joins TRBV7-3 to TRBJ2-3; D may correspond to TRBD1 or TRBD2 (6 bases each). This CDR3 is 15 amino acids long. Trimming removed 3 bases at V and 1 base at J, with 11 bases between. Germline V CDR1 and CDR2: SGHTA, FQGTGA. CDR3 sequence: CASSFGGQGTDTQYF. The CDR3 nucleotides are TGTGCCAGCAGCTTCGGGGGCCAAGGCACAGATACGCAGTATTTT. The variable domain in full, with the rest retrieved from reference TRBV7-3 and TRBJ2-3, is GAGVSQTPSNKVTEKGKYVELRCDPISGHTALYWYRQSLGQGPEFLIYFQGTGAADDSGLPNDRFFAVRPEGSVSTLKIQRTERGDSAVYLCASSFGGQGTDTQYFGPGTRLTVL.

The chain is built from TRBV10-3 and TRBJ1-5, with D uncertain. CDR1 is ENHRY and CDR2 is SYGVKD in the germline V gene. This CDR3 has 14 amino acids. Between the trimmed V and J ends, which lost 2 bases and 3 bases, there was a span of 8 bases. CDR3 protein: CAISEGQANQPQHF. The CDR3 region has the DNA TGTGCCATCAGTGAGGGGCAGGCCAATCAGCCCCAGCATTTT.

In its sample, this clone was seen once. The CDR3 sequence is CAWGTSGAGQETQYF. The CDR3 DNA is TGTGCCTGGGGGACTAGCGGGGCCGGCCAAGAGACCCAGTACTTC. The chain has TRBV30 and TRBJ2-5; 13 positions match TRBD2. CDR1 is GTSNPN, CDR2 SVGIG, per germline (reference sequence). This CDR3 has 15 amino acids. Trimming removed 5 bases from V and 1 base from J; junction bases left unmatched: 4.

This chain connects TRBV14 to TRBJ2-7, with D unclear. Trimming pared 2 bases from V and 6 bases from J, leaving 5 bases between. Germline-derived CDR1 and CDR2 are SGHDN and FVKESK. The CDR3 is 11 amino acids. This chain's CDR3 is CASSQRSEQYF. In DNA form, the CDR3 reads TGTGCCAGCAGCCAAAGAAGCGAGCAGTACTTC. Complete variable domain (other parts from reference TRBV14 and TRBJ2-7): EAGVTQFPSHSVIEKGQTVTLRCDPISGHDNLYWYRRVMGKEIKFLLHFVKESKQDESGMPNNRFLAERTGGTYSTLKVQPAELEDSGVYFCASSQRSEQYFGPGTRLTVT.

The chain joins TRBV7-9 to TRBJ2-4, with TRBD2 matching over 7 bases. The CDR3 spans 15 residues. Per the germline V gene, CDR1 is SEHNR and CDR2 is FQNEAQ (reference sequence). V was pared by 3 bases and J by 1 base, with 3 bases of the junction left unmatched. The CDR3 bases are TGTGCCAGCAGCTTGGGGACTATTGCCAAAAACATTCAGTACTTC. Amino acids: CASSLGTIAKNIQYF.

V gene TRBV9 combines with J gene TRBJ2-3; the D call may be TRBD1 or TRBD2 (6 bases each). Looked up from germline, CDR1 is SGDLS and CDR2 is YYNGEE. CDR3 length equals 12 residues. Trimming removed 2 bases at V and 8 bases at J, with 9 bases between. DNA for the CDR3: TGTGCCAGCAGCGTCGAGGGGGGTACGCAGTATTTT. It translates to CASSVEGGTQYF.

Comment on this clone: The junction differs from germline at one of its ends, possibly a read error. This chain joins TRBV7-7 and TRBJ2-5; 7 bases match TRBD1. Germline CDR1 reads SSHAT; CDR2 reads FNYEAQ (reference sequence). The CDR3 runs to 15 residues. CDR3: CASSSPGQTQETQYF. In DNA, the CDR3 is TGTGCTAGCAGCTCCCCGGGACAGACCCAAGAGACCCAGTACTTC.

This chain connects TRBV19 to TRBJ1-4; D not certain. CDR3 size: 13 residues. The germline V gene encodes CDR1 LNHDA and CDR2 SQIVND (reference sequence). V was shortened by 6 bases and J by 4 bases, with 9 bases between the two germline ends. The CDR3 region has the DNA TGTGCCAGTAGGGATTTCAATAATGAAAAACTGTTTTTT. Translation: CASRDFNNEKLFF.

This chain uses TRBV19 with TRBJ1-1; D might be TRBD1 (5 bases). The CDR3 spans 15 residues. V was cut by 5 bases and J by 2 bases, with 15 bases left in between. Germline CDR1 is LNHDA and CDR2 is SQIVND (reference sequence). The CDR3 DNA sequence: TGTGCCAGTAGTTTCAGGGTGGGGTTCAACACTGAAGCTTTCTTT. This encodes CASSFRVGFNTEAFF.

The chain is built from TRBV7-6 and TRBJ2-3; D is unresolved. CDR3 length: 14 residues. CDR1 and CDR2 from the germline V gene are SGHVS and FNYEAQ. V was trimmed by 5 bases and J by 6 bases, leaving 15 bases between them. The chain's CDR3 is CASSAVLSPDTQYF. CDR3 sequence (DNA): TGTGCCAGCAGCGCCGTCCTCAGCCCGGATACGCAGTATTTT.

This chain uses TRBV5-6 with TRBJ2-3; tentatively, D is TRBD1 (5 bases). The CDR3 has 15 residues. Trimming took off 2 bases at V and 7 bases at J, with 17 bases between the two ends. In germline, CDR1 is SGHDT, CDR2 YYEEEE. The CDR3 protein is CASSLLSGNRNTQYF. The CDR3 nucleotides read TGTGCCAGCAGCTTATTGTCAGGGAATAGGAATACGCAGTATTTT.

This sequence joins TRBV29-1 and TRBJ2-1, with 11 bases matching TRBD1. Germline V CDR1 and CDR2: SQVTM, ANQGSEA. This CDR3 contains 15 residues. With V trimmed by 5 bases and J by 7 bases, 10 bases remained unmatched. CDR3 protein: CSVTPGQGVRNEQFF. CDR3 nucleotides: TGCAGCGTTACCCCGGGACAGGGGGTGAGGAATGAGCAGTTCTTC.

V is TRBV29-1 and J is TRBJ2-7; D tentatively reads TRBD1 or TRBD2 (6 bases each). Germline CDR1 is SQVTM and CDR2 is ANQGSEA. Trimming stripped 4 bases from V and 5 bases from J, with 21 bases between. The CDR3 runs 15 residues. CDR3 nucleotides: TGCAGCGTTGTGGGGGGCGGGCAGGGGAGAAACGAGCAGTACTTC. Its protein product is CSVVGGGQGRNEQYF.

This clone came up a few times. The CDR3 loop is CASSYRQGGGEAFF. CDR3 in DNA: TGTGCCAGCAGTTACAGACAGGGGGGAGGTGAAGCTTTCTTT. J is TRBJ1-1 and V is TRBV6-6; TRBD1 agrees at 9 bases. With V trimmed by 2 bases and J by 7 bases, 5 bases remained unmatched. CDR1 is MNHNY and CDR2 is SVGAGI in the germline V gene (reference sequence). The CDR3 runs to 14 residues.